A single sample gave rise to the 14 T cell receptor beta chains below, sequenced in a study of cytomegalovirus exposure and HLA in healthy donors. With 60 Vbeta and 13 Jbeta primers, the PCR was carried out. Here immunoSEQ multiplex PCR was the method, and the copy in TCRdb shows in-frame clones only, minus some. The sample features about 210,000 clones, with around 0.95% in its top ten. Specimen: PBMCs. These receptors came from a woman in her 30s in good health and CMV-seropositive.

This chain uses TRBV27 with TRBJ2-7; tentatively, D is TRBD1 (6 bases). The CDR3 has 13 residues. V was clipped by 6 bases and J by 6 bases, with 15 bases between them. Germline CDR1 MNHEY, CDR2 SMNVEV (reference sequence). The CDR3 protein is CASRSMMGAEQYF. CDR3 bases: TGTGCCAGCAGGTCCATGATGGGGGCCGAGCAGTACTTC.

This chain's CDR3 is CASSLAGFMKDTQYF. As DNA, the CDR3 is TGCGCCAGCAGCTTGGCCGGGTTTATGAAAGATACGCAGTATTTT. V is TRBV5-1 and J is TRBJ2-3, with D hard to call. V lost 0 bases, J lost 5 bases, and 13 bases lay in between. Germline values: CDR1 SGHRS, CDR2 YFSETQ. The CDR3 has 15 residues.

The genes are TRBV13 and TRBJ1-3, with a tentative D call TRBD1 (5 bases). CDR3 length: 13 residues. CDR1 is PRHDT, CDR2 FYEKMQ, per germline (reference sequence). V lost 9 bases to trimming and J lost 1 base, with 10 bases between them. The DNA for the CDR3 is TGTGCCAGTCAGGGTGTATCTGGAAACACCATATATTTT. Translating it yields CASQGVSGNTIYF.

V and J are TRBV10-1 and TRBJ1-1; a weak D match, TRBD1 (5 bases). Trimming took off 6 bases at V and 7 bases at J, with 15 bases between the two ends. This CDR3 is built from 13 residues. Per the germline V gene, CDR1 is WNHNN and CDR2 is SYGVQD (reference sequence). CDR3 region: CASSKDSPYEAFF. Here the CDR3 DNA reads TGCGCCAGCAGCAAAGACAGCCCTTATGAAGCTTTCTTT.

The chain carries TRBV4-1 and TRBJ1-2; maybe TRBD1 (6 bases). Germline assignment: CDR1 MGHRA and CDR2 YSYEKL. The CDR3 spans 14 residues. V lost 2 bases and J lost 2, with 9 bases in between. The DNA for the CDR3 is TGCGCCAGCAGCCAACTGACAGGAAACTATGGCTACACCTTC. The encoded protein is CASSQLTGNYGYTF.

The chain couples TRBV7-2 to TRBJ1-2; 12 nucleotides line up with TRBD1. V lost 3 bases to trimming and J lost 5 bases; unmatched junction nucleotides: 16. Germline V gene sequence: CDR1 SGHTA, CDR2 FQGNSA. CDR3 length: 19 residues. The CDR3 nucleotides are TGTGCCAGCAGCTTTAGTTCGGGGACAGGGGGCGCGGAGGGGTATGGCTACACCTTC. Protein sequence: CASSFSSGTGGAEGYGYTF.

J is TRBJ2-3 and V is TRBV6-5; D might be TRBD2 (5 bases). Trimming pared 10 bases from V and 5 bases from J, leaving 16 bases between. From germline, CDR1 is MNHEY and CDR2 SVGAGI. This CDR3 has 13 amino acids. The CDR3 nucleotides read TGTGCCACCAAATCTCCCGGACTAGATACGCAGTATTTT. Its protein is CATKSPGLDTQYF.

The chain is built from TRBV7-8 and TRBJ2-3, with D possibly being TRBD2 (5 bases). This CDR3 region has 15 residues. V shed 6 bases and J shed 5 bases, with 18 bases lying between them. Germline V lookup: CDR1 SGHVS, CDR2 FQNEAQ. CDR3 DNA sequence: TGTGCCAGCAGTATGATCGGACTTTTTGGAGATACGCAGTATTTT. The encoded protein is CASSMIGLFGDTQYF.

The chain is built from TRBV19 and TRBJ2-7, with D tentatively TRBD1 (6 bases). Germline CDR1 and CDR2: LNHDA and SQIVND (reference sequence). V gave up 4 bases and J gave up 0 bases, with 13 bases separating them. This CDR3 contains 15 residues. CDR3 residues: CASSTGQPPSYEQYF. The DNA for the CDR3 is TGTGCCAGTAGTACCGGACAGCCACCCTCCTACGAGCAGTACTTC.

The chain joins TRBV7-9 to TRBJ2-1, with TRBD2 identical over 12 bases. The CDR3 consists of 18 residues. Germline assignment: CDR1 SEHNR and CDR2 FQNEAQ (reference sequence). V lost 4 bases to trimming and J lost 0 bases; unmatched junction nucleotides: 7. For the CDR3, the DNA is TGTGCCAGCAGCTCCCCTAGCGGGAGGGTGAGCTCCTACAATGAGCAGTTCTTC. This sequence encodes CASSSPSGRVSSYNEQFF.

This chain connects TRBV29-1 to TRBJ1-2, with 10 bases aligning to TRBD1. Germline V lookup: CDR1 SQVTM, CDR2 ANQGSEA. V shed 2 bases and J 7 bases; nucleotides not matched to a gene: 10. The CDR3 runs to 15 residues. CDR3 residues: CSVELGRDRGSGYTF. The CDR3 nucleotides are TGCAGCGTTGAATTAGGCCGGGACAGGGGTTCTGGCTACACCTTC.

The chain is built from TRBV5-1 and TRBJ2-1, with a tentative D call TRBD1 (6 bases). CDR3 length: 16 residues. Germline CDR1 is SGHRS and CDR2 is YFSETQ. Trimming stripped 0 bases from V and 2 bases from J, with 12 bases between. The CDR3 DNA sequence: TGCGCCAGCAGCTTGGAAGGGGGAAGCCCCTACAATGAGCAGTTCTTC. Its protein product is CASSLEGGSPYNEQFF.

This chain connects TRBV5-1 to TRBJ2-3; 12 bases are a match to TRBD2. The CDR3 has 18 amino acids. The germline V gene has CDR1 SGHRS and CDR2 YFSETQ. The ends lost 2 bases at V and 0 bases at J; junction bases unmatched: 7. The CDR3 loop is CASSFISGTSGSTDTQYF. The CDR3 DNA reads as TGCGCCAGCAGCTTTATTTCCGGGACTAGCGGGAGCACAGATACGCAGTATTTT.

The V gene is TRBV5-1, the J gene TRBJ1-2; 9 bases map to TRBD1. Germline V lookup: CDR1 SGHRS, CDR2 YFSETQ. This CDR3 contains 15 residues. The V segment lost 2 bases and the J segment 1 base; nucleotides outside the gene matches: 3. The CDR3 loop is CASSFGTGRNYGYTF. The CDR3 bases are TGCGCCAGCAGCTTTGGGACAGGGCGTAACTATGGCTACACCTTC.